This T cell receptor (beta chain) came from a study of blood T cell repertoires in COVID-19. On the study more broadly: Whether acute or convalescent, the COVID-19 samples came from the United States, Italy and Spain. T cells, B-cell-depleted T cells, or PBMCs supplied cDNA or gDNA.

The table lists this clone with a few counts. In the study's own analysis: Researchers report that nucleated cell counts were estimated from reference gene primer amplification. Sequenced by immunoSEQ multiplex PCR; TCRdb stores in-frame clones only, minus some. Clone size and the V and J calls come from that table; the DNA yielded D and trimming. The sample consists of roughly 180,000 clones, approximately 90% of them appearing once. Trimming took 0 bases from V and 5 from J; bases not matched to a gene: 8. The CDR3 extends over 16 amino acids. Germline V gene data show CDR1 as GTSNPN and CDR2 as SVGIG (reference sequence).

The receptor's source is a man younger than 35 with acute or convalescent COVID-19. Sequencing was carried out using peripheral blood. The V and J genes are TRBV30 and TRBJ2-1; 9 bases match TRBD1. CDR3 DNA: TGTGCCTGGAGTGTGGGCCGTGACAGGGGGAACAATGAGCAGTTCTTC. This sequence encodes CAWSVGRDRGNNEQFF.